The T cell receptor beta chain under discussion was sequenced for a study of blood T cell repertoires in COVID-19. Study summary: PBMCs, B-cell-depleted T cells, or T cells were the source of the cDNA or gDNA that made up the material.

Trimming stripped 6 bases from V and 5 bases from J, with 17 bases between. Germline V gene data show CDR1 as ENHRY and CDR2 as SYGVKD. This CDR3 spans 15 amino acids. TCRdb keeps only in-frame clones here, not all; method: immunoSEQ multiplex PCR. The sample has more than 60,000 clones; roughly 85% are singletons. This TCR derives from a woman aged 80 or over with active or convalescent COVID-19. Material for sequencing was peripheral blood. V usage is TRBV10-3 and J usage is TRBJ2-1, with D possibly matching TRBD2 (6 bases). The CDR3 protein is CAISPGFSGDNEQFF. In DNA, the CDR3 is TGTGCCATCAGCCCCGGGTTTAGCGGTGACAATGAGCAGTTCTTC.